This T cell receptor beta chain was observed in a study of CD8 T cells in Susac syndrome. Study conclusions and caveats: In its TCR sequencing and HLA analysis, the study acknowledged that the number of individuals was relatively small.

On this clonotype itself: What it binds is not known.

An amount of RNA that ranged from about 0.45 to 1 ug was reverse transcribed with random hexamers. The method of amplification for TCR beta CDR3 was immunoSEQ multiplex PCR, covering 54 Vbeta and 13 Jbeta. TCRdb reprocessed the immunoSEQ multiplex PCR reads with MiXCR, giving one entry per CDR3 protein. The data contain over 95,000 distinct CDR3 sequences, just under 95% of them singletons. CDR1 is SGHVS, CDR2 FNYEAQ, per germline. This CDR3 spans 15 amino acids. V dropped 3 bases and J dropped 5; count of bases not matched to a gene: 8. From blood CD8+ and CD4+ T cells, TCR beta sequences were generated. TEMRA cells were enriched by FACS, while CD8+ and CD4+ T cells were obtained through a negative isolation that was performed magnetically.

Sequences were obtained from CD8+ T cells from PBMCs. This sequence joins TRBV7-6 and TRBJ2-7; 9 nucleotides agree with TRBD1. This TCR derives from a human donor in good health. The CDR3 protein is CASSFRTGEWDEQYF. The CDR3 DNA reads TGTGCCAGCAGCTTCAGGACAGGGGAGTGGGACGAGCAGTACTTC.